One and the same sample provided the 11 T cell receptor beta chains below, sequenced in a study of PD-L1 blockade in urothelial cancer. TCRdb keeps only in-frame clones here, not all; method: immunoSEQ multiplex PCR. The sample records tens of thousands of clones, 84% being singletons. Sample time point: pretreatment peripheral blood. The specimen was PBMCs, collected around atezolizumab (anti-PD-L1) treatment. The origin of the receptors is a man in his sixties with urothelial cancer.

There are a few counts of this clone. This rearrangement joins TRBV10-3 to TRBJ2-7; 10 nucleotides match TRBD1. In germline, CDR1 is ENHRY, CDR2 SYGVKD. This CDR3 contains 15 residues. With V trimmed by 6 bases and J by 4 bases, 9 bases remained unmatched. CDR3 loop: CAIRTTGQGPYEQYF. The CDR3 coding sequence is TGTGCCATCAGGACAACGGGACAGGGGCCTTACGAGCAGTACTTC.

The chain has TRBV5-1 and TRBJ2-7, with D unresolved. Trimming took off 4 bases at V and 4 bases at J, with 6 bases between the two ends. Germline CDR1 reads SGHRS; CDR2 reads YFSETQ. The CDR3 runs 11 residues. This chain's CDR3 is CASSGEYEQYF. Written as DNA, the CDR3 is TGCGCCAGCAGCGGAGAATACGAGCAGTACTTC.

The chain uses TRBV19 and TRBJ2-6; 7 bases are shared with TRBD1. V trimming: 5 bases; J trimming: 0 bases; junction bases outside the gene matches: 7. The CDR3 totals 17 residues. In germline, CDR1 is LNHDA, CDR2 SQIVND (reference sequence). In DNA form, the CDR3 reads TGTGCCAGTAGTTGGGGACAGTCTTTCTCTGGGGCCAACGTCCTGACTTTC. The encoded protein is CASSWGQSFSGANVLTF.

V is TRBV7-2 and J is TRBJ2-5; 7 nucleotides match TRBD1. The CDR3 is made up of 14 amino acids. V trimming: 8 bases; J trimming: 4 bases; junction bases outside the gene matches: 10. Germline CDR1 and CDR2: SGHTA and FQGNSA. The CDR3 DNA follows: TGTGCCAGCGGGACAGCCCAATACCCAGAGACCCAGTACTTC. Translation gives CASGTAQYPETQYF.

This clone occurred a few times. The rearrangement links TRBV11-2 to TRBJ2-7; D not certain. Germline CDR1 reads SGHAT; CDR2 reads FQNNGV. The V end was cut by 1 base, the J end by 3 bases, with 4 bases between. The CDR3 has 12 residues. CDR3 region: CASSLGLYEQYF. CDR3 nucleotides: TGTGCCAGCAGCTTAGGGCTCTACGAGCAGTACTTC.

The sample holds one count of this clone. The V gene is TRBV10-3, the J gene TRBJ1-5; 7 bases align to TRBD1. After removal of 5 bases from V and 3 bases from J, the junction contained 4 bases not matched to a gene. CDR1 is ENHRY, CDR2 SYGVKD, per germline. This CDR3 has 14 amino acids. The CDR3 loop is CAISLGTDNQPQHF. In DNA, the CDR3 is TGTGCCATCAGTCTGGGGACAGACAATCAGCCCCAGCATTTT.

V usage is TRBV4-1 and J usage is TRBJ2-7, with a possible D match to TRBD2 (7 bases). Trimming removed 0 bases from V and 2 bases from J, with 17 bases in between. The germline V gene encodes CDR1 MGHRA and CDR2 YSYEKL. The CDR3 sequence is 17 residues long. The CDR3 spells CASSQERGGSSAYEQYF. The CDR3 bases are TGCGCCAGCAGCCAAGAGCGCGGGGGCTCCTCAGCCTACGAGCAGTACTTC.

The V gene is TRBV2, the J gene TRBJ2-7, with 8 bases that match TRBD1. The CDR3 loop spans 14 amino acids. Germline lookup yields CDR1 SNHLY and CDR2 FYNNEI. Trimming at V came to 7 bases and at J to 4 bases, leaving 9 bases not matched to a gene. The CDR3: CASMYRTGNYEQYF. The CDR3 DNA sequence: TGTGCCAGCATGTATAGGACAGGGAATTACGAGCAGTACTTC.

This clone was seen only once. V gene TRBV28 combines with J gene TRBJ2-7; tentative D call: TRBD2 (5 bases). Trimming took off 6 bases at V and 0 bases at J, with 15 bases between the two ends. CDR3 length equals 15 residues. CDR1 and CDR2 (germline): MDHEN, SYDVKM. Here the CDR3 DNA reads TGTGCCAGCAGCTCCCGGGGTCCCAGCTCCTACGAGCAGTACTTC. Its translation is CASSSRGPSSYEQYF.

The V call is TRBV13, the J call TRBJ2-5, with 8 bases that match TRBD2. The CDR3 is made up of 14 amino acids. CDR1 is PRHDT, CDR2 FYEKMQ, per germline (reference sequence). V shed 1 base, J shed 2 bases, and the junction held 0 bases outside the gene matches. The CDR3 region has the DNA TGTGCCAGCAGCTTAGCGGGAGGGCAAGAGACCCAGTACTTC. It specifies CASSLAGGQETQYF.

This sequence joins TRBV30 and TRBJ1-6, with TRBD1 as a possible D gene (6 bases). Germline V gives CDR1 GTSNPN, CDR2 SVGIG (reference sequence). V was clipped by 7 bases and J by 7 bases, with 14 bases between them. CDR3 size: 13 residues. CDR3 sequence reads: CAYQQGWNSPLHF. CDR3 nucleotides: TGTGCCTACCAACAGGGTTGGAATTCACCCCTCCACTTT. Combining the CDR3 with reference TRBV30 and TRBJ1-6 gives the whole variable domain SQTIHQWPATLVQPVGSPLSLECTVEGTSNPNLYWYRQAAGRGLQLLFYSVGIGQISSEVPQNLSASRPQDRQFILSSKKLLLSDSGFYLCAYQQGWNSPLHFGNGTRLTVT.